The 31 T cell receptor beta chains reported below all come from one sample, sequenced in a study of identical twins. TCRdb independently ran MiXCR on the 5' RACE reads; one entry per CDR3 protein. This sample carries about 200,000 distinct CDR3 sequences, roughly 7.5% of them seen once, and the ten largest clones take 1.9%. These same data were also listed under a study on yellow fever vaccine responses in identical twins.

The sequencing sample was made of memory (CD45RO+) T cells sorted from blood. These receptors were taken from a woman between 18 and 29 years old in good health.

V gene TRBV7-2 combines with J gene TRBJ2-2; no clear D gene. Between the trimmed V and J ends, which lost 1 base and 6 bases, there was a span of 12 bases. Looked up from germline, CDR1 is SGHTA and CDR2 is FQGNSA. The CDR3 extends over 15 amino acids. DNA of the CDR3: TGTGCCAGCAGCTTAGAACTTGACTTCGCCGGGGAGCTGTTTTTT. Translating it yields CASSLELDFAGELFF.

This clonotype was detected many times. The chain combines TRBV20-1 with TRBJ2-2; 10 nucleotides line up with TRBD2. J was trimmed by 6 bases and V by 2 bases; bases with no gene match: 6. This CDR3 spans 15 amino acids. Germline values: CDR1 DFQATT, CDR2 SNEGSKA (reference sequence). This CDR3 reads CSARLAGEDAGELFF. The CDR3 bases are TGCAGTGCTAGACTAGCGGGAGAGGATGCCGGGGAGCTGTTTTTT.

The chain has TRBV3-1 and TRBJ2-7, with TRBD2 identical over 13 bases. The CDR3 totals 17 residues. Germline trimming cut 3 bases from V and 2 bases from J; bases unmatched to any gene: 7. The germline V gene has CDR1 LGHDT and CDR2 YNNKEL (reference sequence). The DNA of the CDR3 is TGTGCCAGCAGCCAGGGACTAGCGGGACTAACTCCCTACGAGCAGTACTTC. Translated: CASSQGLAGLTPYEQYF.

The chain couples TRBV5-1 to TRBJ1-6; perhaps TRBD1 as D (6 bases). The CDR3 has 16 residues. V was cut by 4 bases and J by 9 bases, with 20 bases left in between. The germline CDR1 and CDR2 sequences are SGHRS and YFSETQ. CDR3 sequence (DNA): TGCGCCAGCAGCCCTCGGAGCCCGGGACAAACTTCACCCCTCCACTTT. Amino acids: CASSPRSPGQTSPLHF.

This clonotype has at least ten counts. This sequence joins TRBV7-9 and TRBJ1-2; D remains ambiguous. CDR1 is SEHNR, CDR2 FQNEAQ, per germline (reference sequence). The CDR3 covers 13 residues. Between the trimmed V and J ends, which lost 5 bases and 0 bases, there was a span of 7 bases. The CDR3 loop is CASSPDANYGYTF. CDR3 nucleotides: TGTGCCAGCAGCCCCGACGCTAACTATGGCTACACCTTC.

This clonotype was found a few times. The rearrangement joins TRBV7-2 to TRBJ2-3; tentatively, D is TRBD1 or TRBD2 (5 bases each). Germline V lookup: CDR1 SGHTA, CDR2 FQGNSA. Trimming took off 4 bases at V and 5 bases at J, with 10 bases between the two ends. The CDR3 has 13 amino acids. The CDR3: CASSSVRGDTQYF. Here the CDR3 DNA reads TGTGCCAGCAGCTCTGTGAGGGGAGATACGCAGTATTTT. Together with reference TRBV7-2 and TRBJ2-3, the CDR3 gives the full variable domain: GAGVSQSPSNKVTEKGKDVELRCDPISGHTALYWYRQSLGQGLEFLIYFQGNSAPDKSGLPSDRFSAERTGGSVSTLTIQRTQQEDSAVYLCASSSVRGDTQYFGPGTRLTVL.

This clonotype appeared a few times. This rearrangement joins TRBV7-8 to TRBJ2-7; D may be TRBD2 (5 bases). From germline, CDR1 is SGHVS and CDR2 FQNEAQ. V dropped 5 bases and J dropped 1 base, with 15 bases sitting between them. The length of the CDR3 is 15 residues. CDR3 DNA sequence: TGTGCCAGCAGCCTTCGACGGGATTGGTCCTACGAGCAGTACTTC. Its translation: CASSLRRDWSYEQYF. Full variable domain (rest looked up from reference TRBV7-8 and TRBJ2-7): GAGVSQSPRYKVAKRGQDVALRCDPISGHVSLFWYQQALGQGPEFLTYFQNEAQLDKSGLPSDRFFAERPEGSVSTLKIQRTQQEDSAVYLCASSLRRDWSYEQYFGPGTRLTVT.

This clonotype was found a few times. CDR3 sequence (DNA): TGTGCCAGCAGTGCCCGGACAGGGACTGGCTACACCTTC. This gives the protein CASSARTGTGYTF. The J gene is TRBJ1-2, the V gene TRBV6-1; TRBD1 agrees at 8 bases. Germline CDR1 and CDR2: MNHNS and SASEGT. The J segment lost 7 bases and the V segment lost 4 bases, leaving 5 bases of the junction unmatched. The CDR3 is 13 amino acids.

This clonotype was counted only a few times. The chain uses TRBV7-9 and TRBJ1-1; D gene uncertain. CDR1 and CDR2 (germline): SEHNR, FQNEAQ (reference sequence). Trimming cost V 10 bases and J 2 bases, with 17 bases left between them. The CDR3 length is 14 residues. The CDR3 DNA reads TGTGCCATATACACTGGAGTGGGAAACACTGAAGCTTTCTTT. Protein product: CAIYTGVGNTEAFF.

This chain joins TRBV5-1 and TRBJ2-1, with D possibly matching TRBD1 (7 bases). V lost 6 bases, J lost 0 bases, and 16 bases lay in between. There are 16 residues in the CDR3. Germline V gene data show CDR1 as SGHRS and CDR2 as YFSETQ. CDR3 sequence reads: CASNAAGGSSYNEQFF. The CDR3 coding sequence is TGCGCCAGCAACGCCGCAGGGGGGAGCTCCTACAATGAGCAGTTCTTC.

This clonotype was found many times. The V and J genes are TRBV11-2 and TRBJ1-5; the D is unclear. V was trimmed by 6 bases and J by 1 base, leaving 10 bases between them. The CDR3 covers 14 residues. The germline V gene encodes CDR1 SGHAT and CDR2 FQNNGV. The CDR3 DNA is TGTGCCAGCAGTTACGGACGGAGCAATCAGCCCCAGCATTTT. Protein: CASSYGRSNQPQHF.

This clonotype showed up many times. V usage is TRBV7-9 and J usage is TRBJ1-1; TRBD1 agrees at 8 bases. This CDR3 spans 12 amino acids. Germline values: CDR1 SEHNR, CDR2 FQNEAQ (reference sequence). Germline trimming cut 5 bases from V and 10 bases from J; bases unmatched to any gene: 6. CDR3 region: CASSETGVLAFF. The CDR3 region has the DNA TGTGCCAGCAGCGAGACAGGGGTCTTAGCTTTCTTT. Combining the CDR3 with reference TRBV7-9 and TRBJ1-1 gives the whole variable domain DTGVSQNPRHKITKRGQNVTFRCDPISEHNRLYWYRQTLGQGPEFLTYFQNEAQLEKSRLLSDRFSAERPKGSFSTLEIQRTEQGDSAMYLCASSETGVLAFFGQGTRLTVV.

This clonotype was recorded many times. The V gene is TRBV5-1, the J gene TRBJ2-5; 13 positions agree with TRBD2. J lost 0 bases, V lost 5 bases, and 1 base had no gene match. Germline-derived CDR1 and CDR2 are SGHRS and YFSETQ. The CDR3 has 15 residues. CDR3 protein: CASRLAGGNQETQYF. CDR3 coding DNA: TGCGCCAGCAGACTAGCGGGGGGGAACCAAGAGACCCAGTACTTC.

This chain connects TRBV29-1 to TRBJ2-7; the match to TRBD2 covers 9 bases. V trimming: 4 bases; J trimming: 4 bases; junction bases outside the gene matches: 5. Germline assignment: CDR1 SQVTM and CDR2 ANQGSEA. This CDR3 comprises 13 residues. In nucleotides, the CDR3 is TGCAGCGTTGGTAGCGGGGGTGGATACGAGCAGTACTTC. Encoded protein: CSVGSGGGYEQYF.

This clonotype was detected many times. V is TRBV20-1 and J is TRBJ2-2; TRBD1 might be the D (7 bases). V lost 6 bases to trimming and J lost 5 bases, with 19 bases between them. The germline CDR1 and CDR2 sequences are DFQATT and SNEGSKA (reference sequence). The CDR3 contains 15 residues. The CDR3: CSARSQGGGTGELFF. CDR3 coding DNA: TGCAGTGCCCGTTCCCAGGGGGGCGGAACCGGGGAGCTGTTTTTT.

The chain employs TRBV29-1 and TRBJ2-7, with 11 bases that match TRBD1. The CDR3 covers 13 residues. Losses at the gene ends were 6 bases for V and 6 bases for J; bases not matched to a gene: 7. Per germline, CDR1 SQVTM and CDR2 ANQGSEA. The chain's CDR3 is CSVGQGAQREQYF. CDR3 coding DNA: TGCAGCGTCGGACAGGGGGCGCAACGCGAGCAGTACTTC.

This clonotype has more than one count but fewer than ten. The chain couples TRBV7-6 to TRBJ1-6; 10 bases are a match to TRBD1. This CDR3 contains 15 residues. CDR1 is SGHVS, CDR2 FNYEAQ, per germline. The trim removed 5 bases at V and 8 bases at J, leaving 6 bases unmatched. CDR3 sequence reads: CASSGQTGGDSPLHF. The DNA for the CDR3 is TGTGCCAGCAGCGGACAGACAGGGGGCGATTCACCCCTCCACTTT.

The V and J genes are TRBV6-4 and TRBJ2-3; TRBD2 matches 10 bases. Trimming took 2 bases from V and 4 from J; bases not matched to a gene: 0. Germline CDR1 reads MRHNA; CDR2 reads SNTAGT. The CDR3 has 14 amino acids. As DNA, the CDR3 is TGTGCCAGCAGTGACACTAGCGGGGCAGATACGCAGTATTTT. Its protein is CASSDTSGADTQYF.

The table lists this clonotype with many counts. The V gene is TRBV20-1, the J gene TRBJ2-3; D is ambiguous. The CDR3 is 12 amino acids. The V end lost 0 bases, the J end lost 0 bases, and 1 base lay between the germline ends. Germline V gives CDR1 DFQATT, CDR2 SNEGSKA (reference sequence). The CDR3 protein is CSARESTDTQYF. The DNA of the CDR3 is TGCAGTGCTAGAGAGAGCACAGATACGCAGTATTTT.

This clonotype was found a few times. The V call is TRBV20-1, the J call TRBJ2-2, with no clear D. CDR1 DFQATT and CDR2 SNEGSKA come from the germline V gene (reference sequence). Trimming took 3 bases from V and 3 from J, leaving 8 bases between them. The CDR3 covers 13 residues. The CDR3 loop reads CSASETDTGELFF. The CDR3 bases are TGCAGTGCTAGCGAAACCGACACCGGGGAGCTGTTTTTT.

This chain connects TRBV30 to TRBJ2-7; D is ambiguous. CDR3 size: 12 residues. Germline V lookup: CDR1 GTSNPN, CDR2 SVGIG (reference sequence). Deletions cut 4 bases from V and 4 bases from J, with 11 bases between. The CDR3 sequence is CAWTKQTYEQYF. The CDR3, as DNA: TGTGCCTGGACCAAACAGACGTACGAGCAGTACTTC.

This clonotype was found a few times. The V and J genes are TRBV7-8 and TRBJ1-5; maybe TRBD1 (6 bases). This CDR3 region has 14 residues. The V and J ends lost 5 bases and 3 bases respectively, with 11 bases between them. Germline CDR1 is SGHVS and CDR2 is FQNEAQ. The CDR3 bases are TGTGCCAGCAGCAAGGACAGTTACAATCAGCCCCAGCATTTT. It specifies CASSKDSYNQPQHF.

The CDR3 coding sequence is TGCAGTGCGGGAGGTCTAGCGGGAGGTAACACCGGGGAGCTGTTTTTT. It translates to CSAGGLAGGNTGELFF. The chain is built from TRBV20-1 and TRBJ2-2; TRBD2 matches 11 bases. The germline V gene has CDR1 DFQATT and CDR2 SNEGSKA (reference sequence). J gave up 2 bases and V 6 bases, and 8 bases lay outside the gene matches. The CDR3 runs 16 residues.

This clonotype was recorded a few times. The chain has TRBV20-1 and TRBJ1-2; D not certain. This CDR3 region has 14 residues. CDR1 is DFQATT and CDR2 is SNEGSKA in the germline V gene (reference sequence). V lost 1 base, J lost 8 bases, and 17 bases lay in between. CDR3 region: CSARVTNDHSGYTF. CDR3 sequence (DNA): TGCAGTGCTAGAGTGACGAATGACCATTCGGGCTACACCTTC.

There are many counts of this clonotype. The chain has TRBV7-2 and TRBJ1-2; the match to TRBD1 covers 11 bases. The CDR3 has 15 amino acids. V lost 0 bases, J lost 6 bases, and 3 bases stayed unmatched. Germline V gene sequence: CDR1 SGHTA, CDR2 FQGNSA. CDR3 protein: CASSLARTGGDGYTF. The CDR3 nucleotides read TGTGCCAGCAGCTTAGCGAGGACAGGGGGCGATGGCTACACCTTC.

This clonotype was seen ten or more times. The chain combines TRBV5-1 with TRBJ2-3, with TRBD2 identical over 7 bases. The V gene end was trimmed by 7 bases and the J gene end by 2 bases; junction bases not matched to a gene: 10. This CDR3 spans 15 amino acids. CDR1 and CDR2 (germline): SGHRS, YFSETQ. The CDR3 bases are TGCGCCAGCCAACCCTCCGGGACTAACACAGATACGCAGTATTTT. Amino acids: CASQPSGTNTDTQYF.

The chain is built from TRBV5-6 and TRBJ2-7, with 13 bases identical to TRBD2. Germline values: CDR1 SGHDT, CDR2 YYEEEE. The CDR3 totals 15 residues. The V gene end was trimmed by 4 bases and the J gene end by 3 bases; junction bases not matched to a gene: 4. This CDR3 is CASSLRLAGGYEQYF. The CDR3 DNA is TGTGCCAGCAGCCTGAGACTAGCGGGAGGCTACGAGCAGTACTTC.

This clonotype has a handful of counts. The chain is built from TRBV20-1 and TRBJ2-2, with D maybe TRBD2 (6 bases). The CDR3 extends over 14 amino acids. Germline V CDR1 and CDR2: DFQATT, SNEGSKA (reference sequence). V was clipped by 6 bases and J by 5 bases, with 16 bases between them. The CDR3: CSARNGGMTGELFF. CDR3 DNA: TGCAGTGCCCGAAACGGGGGAATGACCGGGGAGCTGTTTTTT.

The chain employs TRBV10-2 and TRBJ2-5; the match to TRBD2 covers 7 bases. The germline CDR1 and CDR2 sequences are WSHSY and SAAADI. This CDR3 has 13 residues. The junction had 4 bases not matched to a gene; V was cut back by 7 bases and J by 2 bases. Here the CDR3 DNA reads TGCGCCAGCAAGCGGGGCCCTCAAGAGACCCAGTACTTC. As protein: CASKRGPQETQYF.

The gene calls are TRBV1 and TRBJ2-7; the table's D gene call, TRBD2, was not cross checked with the DNA. TRBV1 represents a pseudogene. The CDR3 is 15 residues long. The CDR3 loop is CTPLLLAGGPYEQYF. CDR3 sequence (DNA): TGCACCCCTCTACTACTAGCGGGGGGACCCTACGAGCAGTACTTC.

The chain recombines TRBV7-2 with TRBJ1-1; TRBD1 matches at 8 bases. Germline assignment: CDR1 SGHTA and CDR2 FQGNSA. The CDR3 loop spans 13 amino acids. V trimming: 4 bases; J trimming: 11 bases; junction bases outside the gene matches: 9. CDR3 nucleotide sequence: TGTGCCAGCAGCTCCGATTCGGGACAGGTTGCTTTCTTT. Translating it yields CASSSDSGQVAFF. Variable domain in full (rest from reference TRBV7-2 and TRBJ1-1): GAGVSQSPSNKVTEKGKDVELRCDPISGHTALYWYRQSLGQGLEFLIYFQGNSAPDKSGLPSDRFSAERTGGSVSTLTIQRTQQEDSAVYLCASSSDSGQVAFFGQGTRLTVV.